This TCR beta chain was captured in a study of glioma-infiltrating T cells after dendritic cell vaccination. Data came from immunoSEQ multiplex PCR; TCRdb stores just in-frame clones and leaves some out. Among approximately 85,000 clones, less than 85% were seen once, and the ten largest hold more than 8%. V lost 0 bases, J lost 2 bases, and 3 bases stayed unmatched. This CDR3 contains 15 residues. CDR1 SGHRS and CDR2 YFSETQ come from the germline V gene. Noted time point: after dendritic cell vaccination, including at tumor progression/relapse. The specimen was blood, collected after dendritic cell vaccination. This chain uses TRBV5-1 with TRBJ2-7; 9 bases fit TRBD2. The sequence derives from a human donor with glioblastoma. The CDR3 region is CASSLEVAGAYEQYF. The CDR3 DNA reads as TGCGCCAGCAGCTTGGAGGTAGCGGGAGCCTACGAGCAGTACTTC.